The 13 T cell receptor beta chains listed next were all sequenced from one sample in a study of CD8 T cells in Susac syndrome. cDNA came from around 0.54 to 1 ug RNA primed by random hexamers. TCRdb reanalysed the immunoSEQ multiplex PCR reads using MiXCR and keeps one entry per CDR3 protein. The table shows around 200,000 distinct CDR3 sequences, with approximately 95% occurring only once. Sequences were obtained from CD4+ T cells from PBMCs. Source of these receptors: a human donor in good health.

The rearrangement uses TRBV5-1 and TRBJ1-5; 8 bases are a match to TRBD1. This CDR3 region has 15 residues. With 4 bases clipped from V and 6 bases from J, the junction kept 9 bases outside the gene matches. Per germline, CDR1 SGHRS and CDR2 YFSETQ. CDR3 DNA: TGCGCCAGCAGCCCGACAGGGGTACGTAGTCAGCCCCAGCATTTT. The encoded protein is CASSPTGVRSQPQHF.

This chain connects TRBV10-2 to TRBJ2-5; D is possibly TRBD1 (5 bases). The V gene lost 7 bases and the J gene lost 3 bases, with 15 bases spanning the gap. Germline-derived CDR1 and CDR2 are WSHSY and SAAADI. The length of the CDR3 is 14 residues. The CDR3 region is CASKSRVTEETQYF. The DNA for the CDR3 is TGCGCCAGCAAGTCCAGGGTGACGGAAGAGACCCAGTACTTC.

This chain links TRBV12-3 or TRBV12-4 with TRBJ1-3; no reliable D call. Trimming left V 8 bases short and J 0 bases short, with 14 bases between. CDR3 size: 15 residues. CDR3 amino acids: CASRLGGASGNTIYF. The CDR3 DNA reads as TGTGCCAGCCGCCTGGGAGGTGCCTCTGGAAACACCATATATTTT.

This chain uses TRBV5-1 with TRBJ2-7, with D possibly being TRBD1 (5 bases). Germline assignment: CDR1 SGHRS and CDR2 YFSETQ. Deletions cut 0 bases from V and 2 bases from J, with 9 bases between. The CDR3 has 14 residues. CDR3 protein: CASSLAQAPYEQYF. The CDR3 nucleotides read TGCGCCAGCAGCTTGGCACAGGCCCCCTACGAGCAGTACTTC. Based on the CDR3 plus reference TRBV5-1 and TRBJ2-7, the full variable domain is KAGVTQTPRYLIKTRGQQVTLSCSPISGHRSVSWYQQTPGQGLQFLFEYFSETQRNKGNFPGRFSGRQFSNSRSEMNVSTLELGDSALYLCASSLAQAPYEQYFGPGTRLTVT.

V and J are TRBV5-1 and TRBJ2-1; D gene uncertain. The CDR3 contains 17 residues. Trimming removed 4 bases from V and 3 bases from J, with 20 bases in between. Looked up from germline, CDR1 is SGHRS and CDR2 is YFSETQ. The CDR3 sequence: CASSPSASFPGYNEQFF. The CDR3 nucleotides are TGCGCCAGCAGCCCCTCGGCTTCTTTCCCGGGCTACAATGAGCAGTTCTTC.

This rearrangement joins TRBV9 to TRBJ1-1; tentative D call: TRBD1 (6 bases). Trimming took off 1 base at V and 8 bases at J, with 12 bases between the two ends. This CDR3 spans 13 amino acids. Looked up from germline, CDR1 is SGDLS and CDR2 is YYNGEE. This CDR3 reads CASSVRGEGEAFF. The DNA for the CDR3 is TGTGCCAGCAGCGTAAGGGGGGAAGGCGAAGCTTTCTTT. The whole variable domain, filled in from reference TRBV9 and TRBJ1-1, reads DSGVTQTPKHLITATGQRVTLRCSPRSGDLSVYWYQQSLDQGLQFLIQYYNGEERAKGNILERFSAQQFPDLHSELNLSSLELGDSALYFCASSVRGEGEAFFGQGTRLTVV.

The chain joins TRBV7-9 to TRBJ2-1; D is tentatively TRBD1 or TRBD2 (5 bases each). The CDR3 contains 14 residues. Between the trimmed V and J ends, which lost 3 bases and 7 bases, there was a span of 13 bases. Germline assignment: CDR1 SEHNR and CDR2 FQNEAQ (reference sequence). CDR3 region: CASSFRREGNEQFF. The CDR3 DNA reads TGTGCCAGCAGCTTTAGGCGCGAGGGGAATGAGCAGTTCTTC.

CDR3 bases: TGTGCCAGCAGCTTGGGGCTCGGAAATTCACCCCTCCACTTT. Translating it yields CASSLGLGNSPLHF. The gene calls are TRBV5-6 and TRBJ1-6; D gene ambiguous. Trimming shortened V by 0 bases and J by 7 bases, and 8 bases separated the two germline ends. Germline CDR1 and CDR2: SGHDT and YYEEEE. The CDR3 has 14 residues.

The chain has TRBV5-1 and TRBJ2-2; no clear D gene. The CDR3 spans 13 residues. CDR1 is SGHRS and CDR2 is YFSETQ in the germline V gene. V was clipped by 9 bases and J by 1 base, with 10 bases between them. The CDR3 protein is CATDPGNTGELFF. The CDR3 DNA sequence: TGCGCCACCGATCCGGGGAACACCGGGGAGCTGTTTTTT.

V is TRBV29-1 and J is TRBJ1-2, with D perhaps matching TRBD1 (5 bases). V was trimmed by 5 bases and J by 8 bases, leaving 18 bases between them. Germline-derived CDR1 and CDR2 are SQVTM and ANQGSEA. The CDR3 totals 13 residues. The CDR3 nucleotides are TGCAGCGTTAAGGCAGGGAGAGTAGGCGGCTACACCTTC. Its translation: CSVKAGRVGGYTF.

This sequence joins TRBV10-3 and TRBJ2-5, with 10 bases fitting TRBD1. The V segment lost 3 bases and the J segment 2 bases; nucleotides outside the gene matches: 6. The CDR3 spans 16 residues. Per germline, CDR1 ENHRY and CDR2 SYGVKD. CDR3 nucleotides: TGTGCCATCAGTGATCGGACAGGGGGAGGGCAAGAGACCCAGTACTTC. As protein: CAISDRTGGGQETQYF.

V is TRBV4-1 and J is TRBJ1-4; TRBD1 matches 7 bases. Per the germline V gene, CDR1 is MGHRA and CDR2 is YSYEKL. This CDR3 region has 14 residues. Unmatched junction bases numbered 3, after V lost 1 base and J lost 7 bases. This CDR3 is CASSQGQGFEKLFF. CDR3 nucleotides: TGCGCCAGCAGCCAAGGACAGGGCTTTGAAAAACTGTTTTTT.

V usage is TRBV7-8 and J usage is TRBJ2-7; D may be TRBD2 (5 bases). There are 14 residues in the CDR3. From germline, CDR1 is SGHVS and CDR2 FQNEAQ. The germline V and J ends were trimmed by 0 bases and 4 bases, with 10 bases remaining between them. The DNA of the CDR3 is TGTGCCAGCAGCTTAGCGTGGAGGCGATACGAGCAGTACGTC. It is translated as CASSLAWRRYEQYV.